This TCR beta chain originates from a study of T cells after yellow fever vaccination. Turning to the study itself: Where fractions had low cell numbers, libraries were prepared from them with the SMART-Seq v4 Ultra Low Input RNA kit. Whole-study results and caveats: Contamination of FACS-sorted repertoires by abundant clonotypes from the bulk population could occur.

Points on this clonotype: Its matching antigen is unknown.

Template switching with 5'RACE generated the TCR cDNA and added a universal primer site and UMIs. MiXCR, run by TCRdb on the 5' RACE reads, gives a single entry per CDR3 protein. The sample consists of 300,000 to 400,000 distinct CDR3 sequences, around 8.1% of them appearing once. With 5 bases removed from V and 1 base from J, the gap between germline ends came to 11 bases. In germline, CDR1 is SGHVS, CDR2 FQNEAQ. CDR3 length: 14 residues. The receptor comes from a man between 18 and 35 years old who received the YFV17D yellow fever vaccine. Source: PBMCs, taken about 41 days after the first yellow fever vaccination. V and J are TRBV7-8 and TRBJ1-2; weak D call: TRBD1 (6 bases). Here the CDR3 reads CASSPRQDNYGYTF. The CDR3 DNA reads as TGTGCCAGCAGCCCTCGACAGGATAACTATGGCTACACCTTC.